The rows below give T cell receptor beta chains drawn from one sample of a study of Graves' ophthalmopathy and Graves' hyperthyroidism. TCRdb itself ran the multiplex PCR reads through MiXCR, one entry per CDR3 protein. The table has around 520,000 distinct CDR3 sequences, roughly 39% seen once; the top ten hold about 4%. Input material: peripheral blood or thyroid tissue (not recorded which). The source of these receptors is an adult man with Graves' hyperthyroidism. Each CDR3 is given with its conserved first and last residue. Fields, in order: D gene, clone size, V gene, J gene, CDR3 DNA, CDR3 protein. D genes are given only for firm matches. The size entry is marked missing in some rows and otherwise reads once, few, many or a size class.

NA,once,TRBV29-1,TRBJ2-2,TGCAGCGGACACATTCAGGCGAACACCGGGGAGCTGTTTTTT,CSGHIQANTGELFF
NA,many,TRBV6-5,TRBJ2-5,TGTGCCAGCAGTTACCGTGAGACCCAGTACTTC,CASSYRETQYF
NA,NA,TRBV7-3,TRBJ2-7,TGTGCCAGCAGCTCCCCGGTGACGCTAGTCCCGGGACGCCACGAGCAGTACTTC,CASSSPVTLVPGRHEQYF
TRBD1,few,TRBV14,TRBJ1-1,TGTGCCAGCAGCCAGGGATTACAGGGGGCCAACACTGAAGCTTTCTTT,CASSQGLQGANTEAFF
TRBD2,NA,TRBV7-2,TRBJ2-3,TGTGCCAGCACCTACCCCGCTGACAGGGGAAAACTAGCGGGAGTTGGGGATACGCAGTATTTT,CASTYPADRGKLAGVGDTQYF
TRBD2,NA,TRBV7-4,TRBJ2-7,TGTGCCAGCAGCTTTGAGGGAGGGAAAGTCTACGAGCAGTACTTC,CASSFEGGKVYEQYF
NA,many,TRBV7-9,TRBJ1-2,TGTGCCAGCAGCTTCGGGGGGCTCTATGGCTACACCTTC,CASSFGGLYGYTF
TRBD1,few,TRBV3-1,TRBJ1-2,TGTGCCAGCAGCCAGGCCCGGGACAGTAACTATGGCTACACCTTC,CASSQARDSNYGYTF
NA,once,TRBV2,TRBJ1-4,TGTACCAGCAGTGGGGGGTACCAGGGATCGGAGGGCTTTAATGAAAAACTGTTTTTT,CTSSGGYQGSEGFNEKLFF
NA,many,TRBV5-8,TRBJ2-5,TGTACCAGCAGCTTGGAGAGGGTCCAAGAGACCCAGTACTTC,CTSSLERVQETQYF
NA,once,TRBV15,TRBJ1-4,TGTGCCACCAGCAGAGGAGGGGAAAATGAAAAACTGTTTTTT,CATSRGGENEKLFF
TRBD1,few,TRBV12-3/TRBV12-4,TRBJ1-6,TGTGCCAGCAGTTTTGGTATGGGACAGGGGTTTTCACCCCTCCACTTT,CASSFGMGQGFSPLHF
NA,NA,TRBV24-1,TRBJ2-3,TGTGCCACCAGTGATTACGTAGCGAAAAGCACAGATACGCAGTATTTT,CATSDYVAKSTDTQYF
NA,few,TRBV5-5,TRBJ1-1,TGTGCCAGCTCACCCGCGAGGGCTATGGGTATCACTGAAGCTTTCTTT,CASSPARAMGITEAFF
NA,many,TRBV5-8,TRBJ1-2,TGTGCCAGCAGCTCCCCGACGAGCTATGGCTACACCTTC,CASSSPTSYGYTF
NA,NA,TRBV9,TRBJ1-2,TGTGCCAGCAGCGGGAGGGGACAACTGAACTATGGCTACACCTTC,CASSGRGQLNYGYTF
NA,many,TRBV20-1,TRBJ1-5,TGCAGTGCTAGAGTTCAGGGCAATCAGCCCCAGCATTTT,CSARVQGNQPQHF
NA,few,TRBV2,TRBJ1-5,TGTGCCAGCAGTTTTGATAAGGATCAGCCCCAGCATTTT,CASSFDKDQPQHF
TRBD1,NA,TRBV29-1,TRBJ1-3,TGCGGCGTTGAACAGGGGATCATGAACACCATATATTTT,CGVEQGIMNTIYF
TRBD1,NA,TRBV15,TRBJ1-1,TGTGCCACCAGCAATATACAGGGGATGGGGGAAGCTTTCTTT,CATSNIQGMGEAFF
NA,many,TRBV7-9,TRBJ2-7,TGTGCCAGCAGCTTAGGTGGGTCTAGCGCTACCTACGAGCAGTACTTC,CASSLGGSSATYEQYF
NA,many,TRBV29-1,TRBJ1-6,TGCAGCGTTGGATCGGACAACTCCTATAATTCACCCCTCCACTTT,CSVGSDNSYNSPLHF
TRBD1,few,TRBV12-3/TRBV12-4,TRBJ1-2,TGTGCCAGCAGTCCAGGGACAGCTTCCGGCTATGGCTACACCTTC,CASSPGTASGYGYTF
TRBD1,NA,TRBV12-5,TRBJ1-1,TGTGCTAGTGGCCCCGACAGGGGGTCCGAAGCTTTCTTT,CASGPDRGSEAFF
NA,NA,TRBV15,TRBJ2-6,TGTACCACCAGCAGAGGCGTGCGGGCCAACGTCCTGACTTTC,CTTSRGVRANVLTF
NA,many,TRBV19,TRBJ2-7,TGTGCCAGTAGCCAACTCCGGTCCCTAACCGAGCAGTACTTC,CASSQLRSLTEQYF
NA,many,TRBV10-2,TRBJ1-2,TGCGCCAGCAGTGAGGTTACATTCTATGGCTACACCTTC,CASSEVTFYGYTF
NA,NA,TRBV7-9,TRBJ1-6,TGTGCCAGCAGCAAGGGGGTTCCTGGGGCCAATTCACCCCTCCACTTT,CASSKGVPGANSPLHF
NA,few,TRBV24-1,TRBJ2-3,TGTGCCACCAGTGATTGGGCCACCAGCGGGGATACGCAGTATTTT,CATSDWATSGDTQYF
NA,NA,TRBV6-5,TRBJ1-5,TGTGCCAGCAGCTCCGGGACTAGCGGAAGCAATGAGCATTTT,CASSSGTSGSNEHF
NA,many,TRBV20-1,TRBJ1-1,TGCAGTGCTGCGGGGGGCCGGAGGGCGGGCACTGAAGCTTTCTTT,CSAAGGRRAGTEAFF
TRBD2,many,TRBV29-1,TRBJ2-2,TGCAGCCAAAGGGAGGGGAGGGGGGAGCTGTTTTTT,CSQREGRGELFF
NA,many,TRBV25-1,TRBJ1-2,TGTGCCAGCAGTGAATGGGAGAACTATGGCTACACCTTC,CASSEWENYGYTF
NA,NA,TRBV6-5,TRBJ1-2,TGTGCCAGCAGAGGCGGGGGGAGATCCTATGGCTACACCTTC,CASRGGGRSYGYTF
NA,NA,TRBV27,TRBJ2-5,TGTGCCAGCAGCCGGAAGCTTCAGGGTTCACCTCAAGAGACCCAGTACTTC,CASSRKLQGSPQETQYF
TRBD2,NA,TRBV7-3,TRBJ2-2,TGTGCCAGCAGCTCCTACGGGGGGATGGGGACCGGGGAGCCGTTTTTT,CASSSYGGMGTGEPFF
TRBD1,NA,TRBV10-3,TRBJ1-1,TGTGCCATCTCACGGGGGACAGGGGAAGCTTTCTTT,CAISRGTGEAFF
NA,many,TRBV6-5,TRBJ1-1,TGTGCCAGCAGTTACCATGGGCCGGCGAACACTGAAGCTTTCTTT,CASSYHGPANTEAFF
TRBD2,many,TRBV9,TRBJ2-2,TGTGCCAGCAGCTCTCCCGGACTAGCGGCGAACACCGGGGAGCTGTTTTTT,CASSSPGLAANTGELFF
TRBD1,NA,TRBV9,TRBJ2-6,TGTGCCAGCAGCGTAAGGGGACAGGGAACCTACGTCCTGACTTTC,CASSVRGQGTYVLTF
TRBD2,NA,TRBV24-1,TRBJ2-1,TGTGCCACCAGTGACCGTAGCGGGAGCTCCTACAATGAGCAGTTCTTC,CATSDRSGSSYNEQFF
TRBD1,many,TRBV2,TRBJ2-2,TGTGCCAGCAGGAACCAGGGGGCTGACACCGGGGAGCTGTTTTTT,CASRNQGADTGELFF
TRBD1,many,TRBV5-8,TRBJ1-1,TGTGCCAGCAGCACACGACAGGGAGGCACTGAAGCTTTCTTT,CASSTRQGGTEAFF
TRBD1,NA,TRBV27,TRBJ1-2,TGTGCCAGCAGTACTACAGGGGCCCTATTCTATGGCTACACCTTC,CASSTTGALFYGYTF
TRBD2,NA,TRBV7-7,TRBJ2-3,TGTGCTAGCAGCTTAGGAGTTCGAGCGGGAGGGCAAGATACGCAGTATTTT,CASSLGVRAGGQDTQYF
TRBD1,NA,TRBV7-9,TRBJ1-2,TGTGCCAGCAGCAATGACAGGGGCGCGGATGGCTACACCTTC,CASSNDRGADGYTF
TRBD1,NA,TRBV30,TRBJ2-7,TGTGCAACCGGGACAGGGCCCTACGAGCAGTACTTC,CATGTGPYEQYF
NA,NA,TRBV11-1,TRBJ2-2,TGTGCCAGCAGTTTATCCCGCAGGGGTGGCACCGGGGAGCTGTTTTTT,CASSLSRRGGTGELFF